These 10 T cell receptor beta chains share one sample of origin, sequenced in a study of shared clonotypes between healthy human individuals. Sequenced by immunoSEQ multiplex PCR; TCRdb stores in-frame clones only, minus some. The sample includes fewer than 700,000 clones, roughly 79% of them seen just once. Sequences were obtained from PBMCs. Every receptor here comes from a woman in her 40s in good health. Some clones in this sample may be carry-over from other donors' samples.

The chain combines TRBV7-2 with TRBJ1-4; D is unresolved. Germline CDR1 reads SGHTA; CDR2 reads FQGNSA. This CDR3 contains 14 residues. Deletions cut 1 base from V and 8 bases from J, with 11 bases between. For the CDR3, the DNA is TGTGCCAGCAGCTTAGGGGGATTGCGGGAAAAACTGTTTTTT. It yields the protein CASSLGGLREKLFF. Filled out from reference TRBV7-2 and TRBJ1-4, the complete variable domain reads GAGVSQSPSNKVTEKGKDVELRCDPISGHTALYWYRQSLGQGLEFLIYFQGNSAPDKSGLPSDRFSAERTGGSVSTLTIQRTQQEDSAVYLCASSLGGLREKLFFGSGTQLSVL.

This rearrangement joins TRBV10-2 to TRBJ2-2; D is ambiguous. Germline assignment: CDR1 WSHSY and CDR2 SAAADI. Between the trimmed V and J ends, which lost 5 bases and 5 bases, there was a span of 12 bases. This CDR3 has 14 residues. The chain's CDR3 is CASSSSSVTGELFF. In DNA form, the CDR3 reads TGCGCCAGCAGTTCGTCAAGCGTGACCGGGGAGCTGTTTTTT.

The chain employs TRBV7-2 and TRBJ2-3; tentatively, D is TRBD1 (5 bases). Germline V gives CDR1 SGHTA, CDR2 FQGNSA. V lost 4 bases and J 3 bases, leaving 11 bases between the germline ends. The CDR3 loop spans 14 amino acids. CDR3: CASSYQGLTDTQYF. The CDR3 DNA reads as TGTGCCAGCAGCTACCAGGGCCTTACAGATACGCAGTATTTT.

V gene TRBV19 combines with J gene TRBJ1-5; 8 nucleotides line up with TRBD1. CDR3 length equals 16 residues. Trimming cost V 7 bases and J 2 bases; bases outside gene matches: 10. Germline V lookup: CDR1 LNHDA, CDR2 SQIVND (reference sequence). CDR3 nucleotides: TGTGCCAGTACCACCTTCGGACAGGGACGCAATCAGCCCCAGCATTTT. Amino acids: CASTTFGQGRNQPQHF.

This clone has only one observation. The V call is TRBV14, the J call TRBJ2-3, with 10 positions matching TRBD2. The CDR3 is 16 amino acids. The germline CDR1 and CDR2 sequences are SGHDN and FVKESK. V dropped 3 bases and J dropped 6; count of bases not matched to a gene: 9. The DNA of the CDR3 is TGTGCCAGCAGCCACCAGACCCTGGGACTAGCGGATACGCAGTATTTT. This codes for CASSHQTLGLADTQYF.

The chain employs TRBV7-2 and TRBJ1-4; unclear D gene. Trimming stripped 0 bases from V and 4 bases from J, with 9 bases between. Germline CDR1 SGHTA, CDR2 FQGNSA. There are 15 residues in the CDR3. The CDR3 region is CASSLAYSYNEKLFF. The CDR3 DNA reads as TGTGCCAGCAGCTTAGCGTACAGCTATAATGAAAAACTGTTTTTT. The whole variable domain, filled in from reference TRBV7-2 and TRBJ1-4, reads GAGVSQSPSNKVTEKGKDVELRCDPISGHTALYWYRQSLGQGLEFLIYFQGNSAPDKSGLPSDRFSAERTGGSVSTLTIQRTQQEDSAVYLCASSLAYSYNEKLFFGSGTQLSVL.

The chain uses TRBV5-4 and TRBJ2-3; D possibly uses TRBD1 or TRBD2 (5 bases each). Germline-derived CDR1 and CDR2 are SGHNT and YYREEE (reference sequence). Trimming left V 0 bases short and J 0 bases short, with 11 bases between. The CDR3 runs to 16 residues. CDR3 region: CASSLAGGMSTDTQYF. The CDR3 DNA sequence: TGTGCCAGCAGCTTGGCTGGGGGAATGAGCACAGATACGCAGTATTTT.

V usage is TRBV7-9 and J usage is TRBJ1-1; D remains ambiguous. This CDR3 is 13 amino acids long. Germline CDR1 reads SEHNR; CDR2 reads FQNEAQ (reference sequence). The V end was cut by 5 bases, the J end by 0 bases, with 7 bases between. DNA of the CDR3: TGTGCCAGCAGCCCACGTGTGAACACTGAAGCTTTCTTT. It is translated as CASSPRVNTEAFF.

The gene calls are TRBV14 and TRBJ2-7; no clear D gene. V lost 1 base and J 3 bases, leaving 4 bases between the germline ends. This CDR3 contains 12 residues. From germline, CDR1 is SGHDN and CDR2 FVKESK. CDR3 nucleotide sequence: TGTGCCAGCAGCCAAGGGCACTACGAGCAGTACTTC. Translation: CASSQGHYEQYF.

The chain recombines TRBV6-1 with TRBJ2-3; either TRBD1 or TRBD2 may supply D (5 bases each). There are 16 residues in the CDR3. V dropped 3 bases and J dropped 3 bases, with 16 bases sitting between them. Per the germline V gene, CDR1 is MNHNS and CDR2 is SASEGT. The DNA for the CDR3 is TGTGCCAGCAGTGACACCCCGGGACGTGGAACAGATACGCAGTATTTT. Translating it yields CASSDTPGRGTDTQYF.